The 29 T cell receptor beta chains below were found in one sample sequenced in a study of T cells in Graves' hyperthyroidism and ophthalmopathy. RNA transcripts gave rise to amplified TCR beta CDR3 regions. During a first-round RT-PCR of the TCR CDR3, the HTBI primer set was used. One entry per CDR3 protein, called by TCRdb with MiXCR from the multiplex PCR reads. Here the sample spans over 700,000 distinct CDR3 sequences, 35% being singletons. The sample taken for sequencing was blood. All receptors derive from a woman aged 40 to 50 with Graves' hyperthyroidism.

This clonotype occurred many times. The chain couples TRBV19 to TRBJ1-2; D possibly corresponds to TRBD1 (6 bases). Germline loops: CDR1 LNHDA, CDR2 SQIVND (reference sequence). The CDR3 has 13 amino acids. The V and J ends lost 4 bases and 8 bases respectively, with 14 bases between them. In nucleotides, the CDR3 is TGTGCCAGTAGTACGTCCGACAGGAGCGGCTACACCTTC. As protein: CASSTSDRSGYTF.

The chain recombines TRBV19 with TRBJ1-2; tentatively, D is TRBD1 (5 bases). The CDR3 spans 15 residues. V lost 2 bases and J 5 bases, leaving 15 bases between the germline ends. Germline values: CDR1 LNHDA, CDR2 SQIVND (reference sequence). Written as DNA, the CDR3 is TGTGCCAGTAGTATACCTCCTGGGGACTTATATGGCTACACCTTC. The encoded protein is CASSIPPGDLYGYTF.

V and J are TRBV20-1 and TRBJ1-1; D unclear. The ends were cut back, 6 bases at V and 0 bases at J, with 14 bases in the middle. The length of the CDR3 is 14 residues. The V gene's germline CDR1 is DFQATT and CDR2 SNEGSKA (reference sequence). The DNA for the CDR3 is TGCAGTGCCGTCGCACAACCTATGAACACTGAAGCTTTCTTT. Its translation is CSAVAQPMNTEAFF.

In its sample, this clonotype was seen many times. This CDR3 is CASSRQGVKEKLFF. DNA for the CDR3: TGTGCCAGCAGCCGACAGGGTGTCAAGGAAAAACTGTTTTTT. The chain uses TRBV7-2 and TRBJ1-4; 7 nucleotides agree with TRBD1. Germline CDR1 is SGHTA and CDR2 is FQGNSA. The V gene end was trimmed by 5 bases and the J gene end by 8 bases; junction bases not matched to a gene: 8. The CDR3 covers 14 residues.

This clonotype was found many times. The chain joins TRBV5-8 to TRBJ2-7; D is possibly TRBD1 or TRBD2 (6 bases each). Germline V CDR1 and CDR2: SGHTS, YDEGEE. V shed 2 bases and J shed 3 bases, with 9 bases lying between them. The CDR3 runs 13 residues. The DNA for the CDR3 is TGTGCCAGCAGCTTCCGGGGGCTCTACGAGCAGTACTTC. Residues: CASSFRGLYEQYF.

The genes are TRBV5-1 and TRBJ2-2; D is uncertain. Trimming stripped 2 bases from V and 1 base from J, with 12 bases between. From germline, CDR1 is SGHRS and CDR2 YFSETQ. This CDR3 region has 16 residues. CDR3 DNA: TGCGCCAGCAGCTTTACAGCCCGCATGAACACCGGGGAGCTGTTTTTT. It specifies CASSFTARMNTGELFF. Based on the CDR3 plus reference TRBV5-1 and TRBJ2-2, the full variable domain is KAGVTQTPRYLIKTRGQQVTLSCSPISGHRSVSWYQQTPGQGLQFLFEYFSETQRNKGNFPGRFSGRQFSNSRSEMNVSTLELGDSALYLCASSFTARMNTGELFFGEGSRLTVL.

This clonotype was detected only a few times. The rearrangement uses TRBV20-1 and TRBJ2-3; 11 nucleotides match TRBD2. V lost 6 bases to trimming and J lost 2 bases; unmatched junction nucleotides: 7. The germline V gene has CDR1 DFQATT and CDR2 SNEGSKA (reference sequence). This CDR3 has 15 amino acids. The CDR3 sequence: CSAKTGLAATDTQYF. For the CDR3, the DNA is TGCAGTGCCAAGACGGGACTAGCGGCCACAGATACGCAGTATTTT.

The rearrangement joins TRBV2 to TRBJ2-7, with a possible D match to TRBD2 (5 bases). V dropped 4 bases and J dropped 0 bases, with 7 bases sitting between them. CDR1 and CDR2 from the germline V gene are SNHLY and FYNNEI. The CDR3 extends over 13 amino acids. The CDR3 DNA reads TGTGCCAGCAGTGGGGAGAGCTCCTACGAGCAGTACTTC. It codes for CASSGESSYEQYF. The complete variable domain, with remaining parts taken from reference TRBV2 and TRBJ2-7, reads EPEVTQTPSHQVTQMGQEVILRCVPISNHLYFYWYRQILGQKVEFLVSFYNNEISEKSEIFDDQFSVERPDGSNFTLKIRSTKLEDSAMYFCASSGESSYEQYFGPGTRLTVT.

The J gene is TRBJ1-3, the V gene TRBV7-9, with 7 positions matching TRBD1. CDR3 length equals 17 residues. Germline assignment: CDR1 SEHNR and CDR2 FQNEAQ (reference sequence). With V trimmed by 1 base and J by 3 bases, 9 bases remained unmatched. The CDR3 sequence: CASSLEGRGSYGNTIYF. In DNA, the CDR3 is TGTGCCAGCAGCTTAGAGGGCAGGGGGTCCTATGGAAACACCATATATTTT. Together with reference TRBV7-9 and TRBJ1-3, the CDR3 gives the full variable domain: DTGVSQNPRHKITKRGQNVTFRCDPISEHNRLYWYRQTLGQGPEFLTYFQNEAQLEKSRLLSDRFSAERPKGSFSTLEIQRTEQGDSAMYLCASSLEGRGSYGNTIYFGEGSWLTVV.

This clonotype was recorded at least ten times. The chain carries TRBV12-3 or TRBV12-4 and TRBJ1-5, with D maybe TRBD1 (5 bases). Trimming took 5 bases from V and 9 from J, leaving 11 bases between them. There are 12 residues in the CDR3. CDR3 sequence reads: CASSPGVGPQHF. The CDR3 bases are TGTGCCAGCAGTCCGGGGGTTGGGCCCCAGCATTTT.

This chain joins TRBV19 and TRBJ1-5, with TRBD1 as a possible D gene (6 bases). Germline values: CDR1 LNHDA, CDR2 SQIVND (reference sequence). The CDR3 extends over 15 amino acids. V gave up 7 bases and J gave up 7 bases, with 20 bases separating them. DNA for the CDR3: TGTGCCAGTAACCTAATAGGGGGGCGCGACCAGCCCCAGCATTTT. This encodes CASNLIGGRDQPQHF.

As for this clonotype: One base away lies a much larger clone, so this may be a sequencing read error. This chain uses TRBV7-2 with TRBJ2-6; D is unclear. This CDR3 has 11 amino acids. The V gene lost 1 base and the J gene lost 19 bases, with 11 bases spanning the gap. CDR1 is SGHTA and CDR2 is FQGNSA in the germline V gene. Here the CDR3 reads CASSLVSEVTF. The CDR3 coding sequence is TGTGCCAGCAGCTTAGTATCAGAAGTAACTTTC. Using reference TRBV7-2 and TRBJ2-6 for the parts outside the CDR3, the full variable domain is GAGVSQSPSNKVTEKGKDVELRCDPISGHTALYWYRQSLGQGLEFLIYFQGNSAPDKSGLPSDRFSAERTGGSVSTLTIQRTQQEDSAVYLCASSLVSEVTFGAGSRLTVL.

V gene TRBV7-9 combines with J gene TRBJ2-7, with 8 positions matching TRBD2. The CDR3 loop spans 14 amino acids. V lost 1 base and J lost 5; bases outside the gene matches: 4. Germline CDR1 and CDR2: SEHNR and FQNEAQ (reference sequence). The CDR3 protein is CASSLGGGMHEQYF. The CDR3 region has the DNA TGTGCCAGCAGCTTAGGCGGGGGGATGCACGAGCAGTACTTC.

The J gene is TRBJ1-3, the V gene TRBV25-1; D is unclear. CDR3 length: 13 residues. V gave up 5 bases and J gave up 4 bases, with 9 bases separating them. Germline CDR1 reads MGHDK; CDR2 reads SYGVNS. The CDR3 here is CASSSPGGNTIYF. CDR3 DNA: TGTGCCAGCAGTTCTCCCGGCGGAAACACCATATATTTT.

The CDR3 reads CASSPGDSSTQYF. The CDR3 DNA is TGTGCCAGCAGCCCCGGGGACAGTTCAACGCAGTATTTT. This chain links TRBV7-2 with TRBJ2-3; 7 nucleotides match TRBD1. The CDR3 length is 13 residues. After removal of 5 bases from V and 9 bases from J, the junction contained 8 bases not matched to a gene. The germline V gene encodes CDR1 SGHTA and CDR2 FQGNSA. The variable domain in full, completed from reference TRBV7-2 and TRBJ2-3, reads GAGVSQSPSNKVTEKGKDVELRCDPISGHTALYWYRQSLGQGLEFLIYFQGNSAPDKSGLPSDRFSAERTGGSVSTLTIQRTQQEDSAVYLCASSPGDSSTQYFGPGTRLTVL.

Concerning this clonotype itself: Possible read error: a much larger clone is one base away. This chain links TRBV19 with TRBJ2-2; D perhaps matches TRBD1 (7 bases). This CDR3 comprises 14 residues. V lost 8 bases, J lost 10 bases, and 20 bases lay in between. In germline, CDR1 is LNHDA, CDR2 SQIVND (reference sequence). CDR3 DNA sequence: TGTGCCAGTGGGACTGACAGGGTCTCCGAGGAGCTGTTTTTT. Translating gives CASGTDRVSEELFF.

This clonotype was seen many times. The V and J genes are TRBV11-2 and TRBJ1-2; TRBD1 aligns across 8 bases. The CDR3 is made up of 15 amino acids. V shed 5 bases and J 5 bases; nucleotides not matched to a gene: 10. Germline V gene lookup returns CDR1 SGHAT and CDR2 FQNNGV. CDR3 in amino acids: CASSPTRGRGYGYTF. CDR3 DNA: TGTGCCAGCAGCCCAACCAGGGGGCGCGGTTATGGCTACACCTTC.

This clonotype appeared a few times. The J gene is TRBJ1-1, the V gene TRBV11-2; D is ambiguous. The CDR3 length is 13 residues. The V and J ends lost 5 bases and 3 bases respectively, with 10 bases between them. Looked up from germline, CDR1 is SGHAT and CDR2 is FQNNGV. In nucleotides, the CDR3 is TGTGCCAGCAGCCCGTGGACGGACACTGAAGCTTTCTTT. It translates to CASSPWTDTEAFF. Full variable domain (missing parts from reference TRBV11-2 and TRBJ1-1): EAGVAQSPRYKIIEKRQSVAFWCNPISGHATLYWYQQILGQGPKLLIQFQNNGVVDDSQLPKDRFSAERLKGVDSTLKIQPAKLEDSAVYLCASSPWTDTEAFFGQGTRLTVV.

The rearrangement joins TRBV9 to TRBJ1-5; weak D call: TRBD1 (5 bases). The CDR3 is 15 residues long. The V end lost 7 bases, the J end lost 4 bases, and 18 bases lay between the germline ends. The germline V gene encodes CDR1 SGDLS and CDR2 YYNGEE. This CDR3 reads CASSGAGGWNQPQHF. CDR3 DNA sequence: TGTGCCAGCTCCGGGGCCGGGGGGTGGAATCAGCCCCAGCATTTT.

The CDR3 bases are TGTGCCTGTACCGCCACCGGGACAGGAGTTAACTATGGCTACACCTTC. Amino acid sequence: CACTATGTGVNYGYTF. This chain connects TRBV19 to TRBJ1-2; 8 bases are shared with TRBD1. Germline CDR1 and CDR2: LNHDA and SQIVND (reference sequence). J gave up 1 base and V 11 bases, and 15 bases lay outside the gene matches. CDR3 length: 16 residues.

There are a few counts of this clonotype. J is TRBJ1-5 and V is TRBV19, with TRBD1 matching over 7 bases. Germline V gene data show CDR1 as LNHDA and CDR2 as SQIVND (reference sequence). This CDR3 region has 15 residues. The ends lost 5 bases at V and 3 bases at J; junction bases unmatched: 7. CDR3 amino acids: CASSLYRGFNQPQHF. CDR3 coding DNA: TGTGCCAGTAGTCTCTACAGGGGTTTCAATCAGCCCCAGCATTTT.

This sequence joins TRBV10-3 and TRBJ2-7, with 9 bases that match TRBD2. The CDR3 contains 16 residues. CDR1 and CDR2 (germline): ENHRY, SYGVKD. V was clipped by 0 bases and J by 2 bases; unmatched bases: 5. CDR3 protein: CAISESTAGGPYEQYF. CDR3 nucleotide sequence: TGTGCCATCAGTGAGTCGACTGCGGGAGGGCCCTACGAGCAGTACTTC.

This clonotype was detected many times. The rearrangement uses TRBV9 and TRBJ2-2; D might be TRBD1 (5 bases). Germline CDR1 is SGDLS and CDR2 is YYNGEE. This CDR3 is 12 amino acids long. Deletions cut 0 bases from V and 9 bases from J, with 6 bases between. The chain's CDR3 is CASSVAGRELFF. The CDR3 DNA reads TGTGCCAGCAGCGTAGCAGGGAGGGAGCTGTTTTTT.

CDR3 in amino acids: CASSLQGAGRAYEQYF. CDR3 bases: TGTGCCAGCAGCTTACAGGGAGCCGGTAGGGCCTACGAGCAGTACTTC. The gene calls are TRBV7-2 and TRBJ2-7; D may correspond to TRBD1 or TRBD2 (5 bases each). CDR1 is SGHTA, CDR2 FQGNSA, per germline. This CDR3 spans 16 amino acids. V lost 2 bases to trimming and J lost 2 bases, with 16 bases between them.

This clonotype appeared many times. This chain uses TRBV29-1 with TRBJ1-2; D not certain. Looked up from germline, CDR1 is SQVTM and CDR2 is ANQGSEA. This CDR3 spans 14 amino acids. Trimming left V 3 bases short and J 3 bases short, with 14 bases between. The CDR3 DNA follows: TGCAGCGTTGATGGTCCTTCTGGGGACTATGGCTACACCTTC. It encodes CSVDGPSGDYGYTF.

Of note for this clonotype: One base away lies a much larger clone, so this may be a sequencing read error. The chain carries TRBV2 and TRBJ2-7; 7 nucleotides agree with TRBD1. The germline V gene has CDR1 SNHLY and CDR2 FYNNEI. The CDR3 sequence is 15 residues long. J was trimmed by 2 bases and V by 5 bases; bases with no gene match: 9. CDR3 protein: CASSFDRVEAYEQYF. In DNA form, the CDR3 reads TGTGCCAGCAGTTTCGACAGGGTAGAGGCCTACGAGCAGTACTTC.

In this sample, this clonotype turned up many times. The rearrangement links TRBV29-1 to TRBJ2-5; 8 bases align to TRBD2. Germline-derived CDR1 and CDR2 are SQVTM and ANQGSEA. This CDR3 is 13 amino acids long. V lost 8 bases to trimming and J lost 5 bases; unmatched junction nucleotides: 10. Here the CDR3 reads CSTPGGGFETQYF. The CDR3, as DNA: TGCAGCACCCCGGGAGGGGGATTTGAGACCCAGTACTTC.

The chain carries TRBV2 and TRBJ1-1, with TRBD1 identical over 7 bases. CDR1 SNHLY and CDR2 FYNNEI come from the germline V gene. The V and J ends lost 6 bases and 7 bases, in that order; junction bases with no gene match: 11. The CDR3 extends over 14 amino acids. CDR3 residues: CASSWMGTASEAFF. The CDR3 DNA reads TGTGCCAGCAGCTGGATGGGGACAGCTAGTGAAGCTTTCTTT.

This clonotype was seen a few times. The chain couples TRBV6-5 to TRBJ1-2; D is ambiguous. Looked up from germline, CDR1 is MNHEY and CDR2 is SVGAGI. The V end was cut by 6 bases, the J end by 3 bases, with 20 bases between. CDR3 length: 16 residues. The CDR3 spells CASSGRQIPLYYGYTF. For the CDR3, the DNA is TGTGCCAGCAGCGGGAGGCAAATCCCCCTTTACTATGGCTACACCTTC.